In this sample, the clone carrying this T cell receptor (beta chain) turned up a few times. Antigen specificity is unknown. The CDR3 sequence is 15 residues long. CDR1 is GTSNPN and CDR2 is SVGIG in the germline V gene (reference sequence). Trimming at V came to 2 bases and at J to 6 bases, leaving 11 bases not matched to a gene. A J-beta primer mix and a sample-barcoded 5' primer were used in a second PCR of about 6 to 12 cycles. TCRdb ran MiXCR on the 5' RACE reads and lists one entry per CDR3 protein. This table holds fewer than 800,000 distinct CDR3 sequences, roughly 30% found once. The sample belongs to a study of blood T cells in healthy people across ages. Study observations and caveats: Unsorted PBMC input precluded a conclusive naive versus antigen-experienced comparison. In older individuals, TCR beta diversity per million T cells was lower, falling roughly linearly with age.

The sequenced sample consisted of blood. The receptor was derived from a woman older than 75 in good health. The genes are TRBV30 and TRBJ2-3; 7 bases map to TRBD2. The CDR3 nucleotides are TGTGCCTGGAGTCCTGGACTAGAAGAGGGGGATACGCAGTATTTT. Amino acid sequence: CAWSPGLEEGDTQYF.